Below are 5 T cell receptor beta chains sequenced from a single sample in a study of OX40 agonist ivuxolimab in advanced cancers. TCRdb's copy holds only in-frame clones and misses some; the assay was immunoSEQ multiplex PCR. In the table there are tens of thousands of clones, roughly nine tenths of which are singletons. The material sequenced was CD4+ or CD8+ T cells sorted from blood, taken in a trial of the OX40 agonist ivuxolimab. These receptors were taken from an adult with an advanced solid tumor such as melanoma, head and neck, liver or kidney cancer.

V is TRBV6-1 and J is TRBJ2-7; the D gene is possibly TRBD2 (7 bases). The CDR3 has 14 residues. Germline V gene sequence: CDR1 MNHNS, CDR2 SASEGT. V lost 6 bases to trimming and J lost 2 bases, with 14 bases between them. The CDR3 here is CASSLQGGAYEQYF. For the CDR3, the DNA is TGTGCCAGCAGCCTACAGGGAGGGGCCTACGAGCAGTACTTC.

The chain employs TRBV29-1 and TRBJ2-1, with a possible D match to TRBD2 (6 bases). The CDR3 runs to 11 residues. Looked up from germline, CDR1 is SQVTM and CDR2 is ANQGSEA. Trimming cost V 4 bases and J 8 bases, with 9 bases left between them. The CDR3 DNA sequence: TGCAGCGTTGGGGCGGGGTATGAGCAGTTCTTC. It specifies CSVGAGYEQFF.

The CDR3 reads CASSEGVEKTQYF. The CDR3 bases are TGTGCCAGCAGCGAAGGTGTTGAAAAGACCCAGTACTTC. The rearrangement joins TRBV7-3 to TRBJ2-5, with unresolved D. The germline CDR1 and CDR2 sequences are SGHTA and FQGTGA. The length of the CDR3 is 13 residues. With 5 bases removed from V and 6 bases from J, the gap between germline ends came to 13 bases.

The V and J genes are TRBV6-5 and TRBJ1-2; maybe TRBD1 (6 bases). V was trimmed by 8 bases and J by 0 bases, leaving 13 bases between them. Germline CDR1 reads MNHEY; CDR2 reads SVGAGI. CDR3 length: 14 residues. CDR3 sequence: CASCQTGSNYGYTF. For the CDR3, the DNA is TGTGCCAGCTGCCAGACAGGCTCTAACTATGGCTACACCTTC.

The chain is built from TRBV20-1 and TRBJ2-1; possibly TRBD1 for D (6 bases). Germline loops: CDR1 DFQATT, CDR2 SNEGSKA (reference sequence). This CDR3 is 11 amino acids long. Between the trimmed V and J ends, which lost 6 bases and 5 bases, there was a span of 8 bases. DNA of the CDR3: TGCAGTGCCACAGGGAACAATGAGCAGTTCTTC. Protein product: CSATGNNEQFF.